The clone carrying this T cell receptor beta chain was found a few times. The data are from a study of regulatory T cells in long-lasting Graves disease. Building the TCR beta libraries relied on iRepertoire HTBI primers, and CDR3 regions underwent Arm-PCR. TCRdb analysed the multiplex PCR reads with MiXCR anew, one entry per CDR3 protein. The table records about 460,000 distinct CDR3 sequences, approximately 23% of them present only once. Time point given: persistent/refractory GD, antithyroid drugs over 5 years with positive TRAb. TCR sequences were obtained from RNA taken from PBMCs. All patients originated from an endocrinology department located in Xi'an, China. The CDR3 contains 15 residues. The V gene's germline CDR1 is SGDLS and CDR2 YYNGEE. V lost 1 base to trimming and J lost 8 bases; unmatched junction nucleotides: 6.

Specimen: peripheral blood mononuclear cells (PBMCs), collected when the disease was refractory, from a patient treated with antithyroid drugs. V is TRBV9 and J is TRBJ1-2, with 12 bases lining up with TRBD1. The clonotype comes from a female donor with Graves disease. The CDR3 is CASSVTGQGAGGYTF. CDR3 bases: TGTGCCAGCAGCGTAACGGGACAGGGGGCTGGAGGCTACACCTTC.